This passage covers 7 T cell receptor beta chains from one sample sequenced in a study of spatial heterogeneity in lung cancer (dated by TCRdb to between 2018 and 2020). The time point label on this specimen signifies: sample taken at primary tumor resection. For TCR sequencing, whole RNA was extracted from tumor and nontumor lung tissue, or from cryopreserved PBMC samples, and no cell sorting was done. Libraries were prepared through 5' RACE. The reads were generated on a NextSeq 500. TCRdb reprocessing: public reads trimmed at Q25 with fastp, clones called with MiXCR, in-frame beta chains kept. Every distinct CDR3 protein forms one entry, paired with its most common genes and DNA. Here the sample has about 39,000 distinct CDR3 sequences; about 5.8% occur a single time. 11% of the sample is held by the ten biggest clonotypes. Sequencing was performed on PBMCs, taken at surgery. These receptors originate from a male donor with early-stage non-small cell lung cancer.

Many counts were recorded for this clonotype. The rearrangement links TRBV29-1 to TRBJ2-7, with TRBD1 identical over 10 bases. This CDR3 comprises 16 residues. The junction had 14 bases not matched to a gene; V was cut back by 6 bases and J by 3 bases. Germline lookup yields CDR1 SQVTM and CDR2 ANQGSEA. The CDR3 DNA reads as TGCAGCGTGTCGCAACCGGGACAGGGGACCATCTACGAGCAGTACTTC. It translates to CSVSQPGQGTIYEQYF.

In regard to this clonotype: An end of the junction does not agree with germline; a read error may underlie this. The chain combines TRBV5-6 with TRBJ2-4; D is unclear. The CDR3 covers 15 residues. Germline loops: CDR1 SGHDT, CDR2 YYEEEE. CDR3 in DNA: TGTGCCAACAGCTCGAACACGGGAGCCAAAAACATTCAGTACTTC. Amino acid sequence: CANSSNTGAKNIQYF.

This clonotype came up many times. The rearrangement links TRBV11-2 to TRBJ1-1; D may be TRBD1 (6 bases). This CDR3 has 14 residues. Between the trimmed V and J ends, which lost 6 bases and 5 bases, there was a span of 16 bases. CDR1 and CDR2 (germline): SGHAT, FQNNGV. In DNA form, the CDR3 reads TGTGCCAGCAGTACAGTTACAGGGTTTACTGAAGCTTTCTTT. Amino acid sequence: CASSTVTGFTEAFF.

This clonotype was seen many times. The CDR3 protein is CASSPRTAGWDQPQHF. For the CDR3, the DNA is TGTGCCAGCAGCCCCCGGACAGCTGGCTGGGATCAGCCCCAGCATTTT. The chain couples TRBV12-3 or TRBV12-4 to TRBJ1-5; tentatively, D is TRBD1 (6 bases). This CDR3 spans 16 amino acids. V lost 6 bases to trimming and J lost 5 bases, with 20 bases between them.

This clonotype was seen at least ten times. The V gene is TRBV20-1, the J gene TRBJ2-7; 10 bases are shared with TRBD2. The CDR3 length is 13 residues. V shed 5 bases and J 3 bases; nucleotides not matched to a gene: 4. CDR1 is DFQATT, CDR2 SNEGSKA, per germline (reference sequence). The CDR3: CSAPGTSDYEQYF. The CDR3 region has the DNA TGCAGTGCTCCCGGGACTAGCGACTACGAGCAGTACTTC.

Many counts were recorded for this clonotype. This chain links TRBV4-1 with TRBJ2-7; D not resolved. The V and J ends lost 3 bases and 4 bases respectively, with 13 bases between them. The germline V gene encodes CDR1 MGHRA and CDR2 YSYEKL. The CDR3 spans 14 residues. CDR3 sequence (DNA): TGCGCCAGCAGCCATCGAGGACCCCCGTACGAGCAGTACTTC. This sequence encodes CASSHRGPPYEQYF.

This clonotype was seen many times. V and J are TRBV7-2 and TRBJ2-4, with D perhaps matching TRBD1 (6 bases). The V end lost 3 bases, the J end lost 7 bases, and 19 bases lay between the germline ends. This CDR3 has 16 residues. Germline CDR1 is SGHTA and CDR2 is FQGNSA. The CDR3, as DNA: TGTGCCAGCAGCTTTAACGGCCGGCAGGGGATGAACATTCAGTACTTC. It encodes CASSFNGRQGMNIQYF.